This T cell receptor (beta chain) was sequenced during a study of shared clonotypes between healthy human individuals. Using immunoSEQ multiplex PCR, the repertoire was profiled, and TCRdb retains in-frame clones only, with some absent. Among about 1.4 million clones listed, around 97% were seen once. Study-wide findings and caveats: On the whole, naive subsets had larger estimated richness than memory subsets had.

The V gene lost 6 bases and the J gene lost 4 bases, with 9 bases spanning the gap. Per germline, CDR1 MNHNY and CDR2 SVGAGI (reference sequence). This CDR3 spans 12 amino acids. Note on this clone: Antigen specificity is unknown.

Sequencing input: naive CD4+ T cells sorted from blood. Sample subset: CD45RA+ positively selected. The source of this sequence is a man younger than 45 in good health. The V call is TRBV6-6, the J call TRBJ1-2; D possibly corresponds to TRBD1 (5 bases). The CDR3 DNA is TGTGCCAGCAGGGCTGACAGCTATGGCTACACCTTC. This translates into CASRADSYGYTF.